Below, 24 T cell receptor beta chains from the same sample are listed, as sequenced in a study of immune cell composition in non-small cell lung cancer. The protocol was immunoSEQ multiplex PCR, while the TCRdb copy is restricted to in-frame clones and leaves out a portion. The sample lists some 14,000 clones, over 75% occurring once. The sequencing input was lung tumor tissue. These receptors all come from a human donor with non-small cell lung cancer.

CDR3 region: CASSQGRDWGDLSYEQYF. CDR3 coding DNA: TGTGCCAGTAGCCAGGGGCGAGATTGGGGAGATTTATCCTACGAGCAGTACTTC. V is TRBV19 and J is TRBJ2-7; possibly TRBD1 for D (6 bases). There are 18 residues in the CDR3. Germline V CDR1 and CDR2: LNHDA, SQIVND (reference sequence). V lost 6 bases and J 1 base, leaving 25 bases between the germline ends. Full variable domain (outside the CDR3, taken from reference TRBV19 and TRBJ2-7): DGGITQSPKYLFRKEGQNVTLSCEQNLNHDAMYWYRQDPGQGLRLIYYSQIVNDFQKGDIAEGYSVSREKKESFPLTVTSAQKNPTAFYLCASSQGRDWGDLSYEQYFGPGTRLTVT.

V gene TRBV5-6 combines with J gene TRBJ2-7, with unresolved D. CDR3 length equals 13 residues. Germline assignment: CDR1 SGHDT and CDR2 YYEEEE. V was shortened by 2 bases and J by 0 bases, with 6 bases between the two germline ends. This CDR3 is CASSFASSYEQYF. CDR3 nucleotides: TGTGCCAGCAGCTTTGCAAGCTCCTACGAGCAGTACTTC.

The chain combines TRBV7-3 with TRBJ2-1; tentative D call: TRBD2 (6 bases). The CDR3 is 15 amino acids. Deletions cut 1 base from V and 8 bases from J, with 15 bases between. Germline CDR1 reads SGHTA; CDR2 reads FQGTGA. In nucleotides, the CDR3 is TGTGCCAGCAGCTTAAACGGGAGACCTTTCGATGAGCAGTTCTTC. Its protein is CASSLNGRPFDEQFF. Full variable domain (rest looked up from reference TRBV7-3 and TRBJ2-1): GAGVSQTPSNKVTEKGKYVELRCDPISGHTALYWYRQSLGQGPEFLIYFQGTGAADDSGLPNDRFFAVRPEGSVSTLKIQRTERGDSAVYLCASSLNGRPFDEQFFGPGTRLTVL.

The rearrangement links TRBV27 to TRBJ2-4; TRBD2 is a possible D gene (6 bases). CDR1 and CDR2 (germline): MNHEY, SMNVEV (reference sequence). With 5 bases removed from V and 1 base from J, the gap between germline ends came to 15 bases. CDR3 length equals 16 residues. The CDR3 coding sequence is TGTGCCAGCAGTCCAAGCGTGCTAGCGGCCAAAAACATTCAGTACTTC. It encodes CASSPSVLAAKNIQYF.

This clone was detected only once. V gene TRBV30 combines with J gene TRBJ2-7, with D maybe TRBD2 (6 bases). Germline V lookup: CDR1 GTSNPN, CDR2 SVGIG (reference sequence). The CDR3 covers 15 residues. V was clipped by 2 bases and J by 0 bases, with 14 bases between them. CDR3 protein: CAWSRVADSSYEQYF. In DNA form, the CDR3 reads TGTGCCTGGAGTAGGGTAGCGGATAGCTCCTACGAGCAGTACTTC.

The chain links TRBV5-1 to TRBJ2-1; 7 bases are a match to TRBD2. V was clipped by 0 bases and J by 10 bases; unmatched bases: 7. The CDR3 totals 14 residues. Germline V lookup: CDR1 SGHRS, CDR2 YFSETQ. The CDR3 here is CASSLGQIGREQFF. The CDR3 nucleotides read TGCGCCAGCAGCTTGGGGCAAATCGGGAGGGAGCAGTTCTTC. Filled out from reference TRBV5-1 and TRBJ2-1, the complete variable domain reads KAGVTQTPRYLIKTRGQQVTLSCSPISGHRSVSWYQQTPGQGLQFLFEYFSETQRNKGNFPGRFSGRQFSNSRSEMNVSTLELGDSALYLCASSLGQIGREQFFGPGTRLTVL.

This clone was found a few times. The rearrangement links TRBV19 to TRBJ1-3; TRBD1 is a possible D gene (6 bases). Germline V gene data show CDR1 as LNHDA and CDR2 as SQIVND (reference sequence). With 6 bases removed from V and 0 bases from J, the gap between germline ends came to 12 bases. This CDR3 comprises 15 residues. CDR3 amino acids: CASRDSTLSGNTIYF. The DNA of the CDR3 is TGTGCCAGTAGGGACAGTACCCTCTCTGGAAACACCATATATTTT.

The chain recombines TRBV6-1 with TRBJ2-7; perhaps D is TRBD1 or TRBD2 (5 bases each). Germline V lookup: CDR1 MNHNS, CDR2 SASEGT. Trimming shortened V by 4 bases and J by 2 bases, and 12 bases separated the two germline ends. CDR3 length: 14 residues. CDR3 DNA sequence: TGTGCCAGCAGTGTCCGGGACGCGACCTACGAGCAGTACTTC. Translating it yields CASSVRDATYEQYF.

The V and J genes are TRBV4-3 and TRBJ2-7; 10 bases map to TRBD2. Germline V gene data show CDR1 as LGHNA and CDR2 as YSLEER. The V gene end was trimmed by 0 bases and the J gene end by 0 bases; junction bases not matched to a gene: 5. The length of the CDR3 is 17 residues. CDR3 DNA sequence: TGCGCCAGCAGCCAAGAGCGGCTAGCGGGAGACTCCTACGAGCAGTACTTC. Encoded protein: CASSQERLAGDSYEQYF.

The V gene is TRBV7-9, the J gene TRBJ2-1, with 11 bases identical to TRBD1. The CDR3 covers 15 residues. Germline V gene sequence: CDR1 SEHNR, CDR2 FQNEAQ (reference sequence). V was pared by 5 bases and J by 8 bases, with 8 bases of the junction left unmatched. DNA of the CDR3: TGTGCCAGCAGCCATTGGACAGGGGGCGAGGATGAGCAGTTCTTC. This gives the protein CASSHWTGGEDEQFF.

This chain connects TRBV19 to TRBJ2-3; TRBD2 matches at 8 bases. With V trimmed by 5 bases and J by 2 bases, 9 bases remained unmatched. The CDR3 runs to 16 residues. Per the germline V gene, CDR1 is LNHDA and CDR2 is SQIVND (reference sequence). The CDR3 nucleotides are TGTGCCAGTAGTCCCCTACTAGCGGCCCTCACAGATACGCAGTATTTT. Translation: CASSPLLAALTDTQYF.

The chain joins TRBV4-2 to TRBJ2-1; TRBD2 matches 10 bases. The V gene's germline CDR1 is LGHNA and CDR2 YNFKEQ. J gave up 4 bases and V 1 base, and 4 bases lay outside the gene matches. This CDR3 contains 16 residues. CDR3 protein: CASSQVGAGGYNEQFF. The DNA of the CDR3 is TGTGCCAGCAGCCAAGTAGGAGCGGGAGGGTACAATGAGCAGTTCTTC.

A single count supports this clone. As DNA, the CDR3 is TGCGCCAGCAGTGAGTCACGCGATAGCGGGAGGGGTGTGGTATTCAATGAGCAGTTCTTC. It translates to CASSESRDSGRGVVFNEQFF. V and J are TRBV10-1 and TRBJ2-1, with 11 bases aligning to TRBD2. Losses at the gene ends were 0 bases for V and 6 bases for J; bases not matched to a gene: 16. This CDR3 region has 20 residues. The germline gives CDR1 WNHNN, CDR2 SYGVQD (reference sequence).

This chain joins TRBV7-9 and TRBJ1-4; maybe TRBD1 (5 bases). The ends were cut back, 3 bases at V and 10 bases at J, with 12 bases in the middle. Germline V gene data show CDR1 as SEHNR and CDR2 as FQNEAQ (reference sequence). CDR3 size: 13 residues. The CDR3 loop reads CASSFDDGGKLFF. In DNA, the CDR3 is TGTGCCAGCAGCTTTGACGATGGGGGAAAACTGTTTTTT.

This clone was detected once. This rearrangement joins TRBV5-1 to TRBJ2-1; 11 bases match TRBD2. This CDR3 has 16 residues. Germline V CDR1 and CDR2: SGHRS, YFSETQ. With V trimmed by 4 bases and J by 7 bases, 10 bases remained unmatched. In nucleotides, the CDR3 is TGCGCCAGCAGCAATGCCCTTACTAGCGGGAGTAATGAGCAGTTCTTC. Protein sequence: CASSNALTSGSNEQFF.

This clone is medium-sized. This chain uses TRBV7-2 with TRBJ1-2; a weak D match, TRBD1 (6 bases). Germline CDR1 reads SGHTA; CDR2 reads FQGNSA. CDR3 size: 15 residues. V lost 2 bases and J 7 bases, leaving 17 bases between the germline ends. CDR3 region: CASSLLGPQGFGYTF. The DNA for the CDR3 is TGTGCCAGCAGCTTATTAGGCCCACAGGGATTTGGCTACACCTTC.

V is TRBV2 and J is TRBJ2-2; 10 bases fit TRBD2. CDR3 size: 17 residues. With 7 bases clipped from V and 3 bases from J, the junction kept 11 bases outside the gene matches. Germline V gives CDR1 SNHLY, CDR2 FYNNEI. CDR3 DNA sequence: TGTGCCAGCATGGACTTCGGGACTAGCGTTTACACCGGGGAGCTGTTTTTT. Translating gives CASMDFGTSVYTGELFF. Full variable domain (remainder filled in from reference TRBV2 and TRBJ2-2): EPEVTQTPSHQVTQMGQEVILRCVPISNHLYFYWYRQILGQKVEFLVSFYNNEISEKSEIFDDQFSVERPDGSNFTLKIRSTKLEDSAMYFCASMDFGTSVYTGELFFGEGSRLTVL.

This clone was observed a single time. V gene TRBV9 combines with J gene TRBJ2-5, with 7 bases identical to TRBD2. CDR3 length equals 17 residues. In germline, CDR1 is SGDLS, CDR2 YYNGEE. V gave up 4 bases and J gave up 5 bases; unmatched junction bases: 17. Written as DNA, the CDR3 is TGTGCCAGCAGCCCTCTGGGAACTAGAGCGGGATTGGAGACCCAGTACTTC. Its protein product is CASSPLGTRAGLETQYF.

The chain carries TRBV11-3 and TRBJ1-1; TRBD1 agrees at 7 bases. Germline V gene sequence: CDR1 SGHNT, CDR2 YENEEA. The junction had 7 bases not matched to a gene; V was cut back by 5 bases and J by 1 base. The length of the CDR3 is 15 residues. The CDR3 sequence is CASSPRTGSNTEAFF. CDR3 nucleotide sequence: TGTGCCAGCAGCCCAAGGACAGGTTCGAACACTGAAGCTTTCTTT. The full variable domain, completed using reference TRBV11-3 and TRBJ1-1, is EAGVVQSPRYKIIEKKQPVAFWCNPISGHNTLYWYLQNLGQGPELLIRYENEEAVDDSQLPKDRFSAERLKGVDSTLKIQPAELGDSAVYLCASSPRTGSNTEAFFGQGTRLTVV.

This clone was observed a handful of times. The genes are TRBV5-6 and TRBJ2-3, with TRBD1 matching over 7 bases. V lost 4 bases and J lost 2; bases outside the gene matches: 7. This CDR3 spans 15 amino acids. From germline, CDR1 is SGHDT and CDR2 YYEEEE. CDR3 protein: CASSHRDSNTDTQYF. In DNA form, the CDR3 reads TGTGCCAGCAGCCATCGGGACAGCAACACAGATACGCAGTATTTT.

This clone was recorded only once. The rearrangement joins TRBV5-6 to TRBJ2-1; D is undetermined. V lost 2 bases to trimming and J lost 2 bases, with 14 bases between them. Germline CDR1 reads SGHDT; CDR2 reads YYEEEE. The CDR3 consists of 16 residues. The CDR3: CASSFFFLATYNEQFF. The CDR3 DNA is TGTGCCAGCAGCTTCTTTTTCCTCGCGACCTACAATGAGCAGTTCTTC. The whole variable domain, filled in from reference TRBV5-6 and TRBJ2-1, reads DAGVTQSPTHLIKTRGQQVTLRCSPKSGHDTVSWYQQALGQGPQFIFQYYEEEERQRGNFPDRFSGHQFPNYSSELNVNALLLGDSALYLCASSFFFLATYNEQFFGPGTRLTVL.

The CDR3, as DNA: TGTGCCAGCAGCTTGCGGCCTAGTCGACCGGAGGATGAGCAGTTCTTC. It yields the protein CASSLRPSRPEDEQFF. This rearrangement joins TRBV5-5 to TRBJ2-1, with D possibly being TRBD2 (5 bases). With 1 base removed from V and 8 bases from J, the gap between germline ends came to 19 bases. The CDR3 is 16 amino acids. The germline gives CDR1 SGHKS, CDR2 YYEKEE (reference sequence).

There are a few counts of this clone. The V gene is TRBV7-3, the J gene TRBJ2-7; D may match TRBD1 or TRBD2 (5 bases each). This CDR3 spans 14 amino acids. Between the trimmed V and J ends, which lost 5 bases and 0 bases, there was a span of 11 bases. The germline V gene encodes CDR1 SGHTA and CDR2 FQGTGA. The CDR3 spells CASSPGTGSYEQYF. The CDR3 region has the DNA TGTGCCAGCAGCCCAGGGACGGGCTCCTACGAGCAGTACTTC.

The CDR3 DNA follows: TGTGCCAGCAGCTTGCAAGGCGACAGCGGGAGTACAGATACGCAGTATTTT. Translated: CASSLQGDSGSTDTQYF. The chain joins TRBV7-8 to TRBJ2-3; 8 nucleotides line up with TRBD2. CDR1 is SGHVS, CDR2 FQNEAQ, per germline. This CDR3 has 17 amino acids. V gave up 3 bases and J gave up 3 bases; unmatched junction bases: 11.